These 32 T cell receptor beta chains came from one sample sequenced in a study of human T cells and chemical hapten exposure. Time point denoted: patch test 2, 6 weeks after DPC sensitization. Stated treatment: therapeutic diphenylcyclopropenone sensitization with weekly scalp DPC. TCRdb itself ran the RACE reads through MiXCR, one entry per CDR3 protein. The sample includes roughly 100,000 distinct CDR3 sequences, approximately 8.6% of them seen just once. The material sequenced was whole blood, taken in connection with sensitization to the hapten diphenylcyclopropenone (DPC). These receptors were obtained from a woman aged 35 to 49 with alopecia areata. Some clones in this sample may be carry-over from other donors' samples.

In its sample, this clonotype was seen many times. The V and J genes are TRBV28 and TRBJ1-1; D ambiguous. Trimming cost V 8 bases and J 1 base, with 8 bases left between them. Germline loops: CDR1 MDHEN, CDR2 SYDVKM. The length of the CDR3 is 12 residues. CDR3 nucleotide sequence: TGTGCCAGCTCCGGTCAGAACACTGAAGCTTTCTTT. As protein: CASSGQNTEAFF.

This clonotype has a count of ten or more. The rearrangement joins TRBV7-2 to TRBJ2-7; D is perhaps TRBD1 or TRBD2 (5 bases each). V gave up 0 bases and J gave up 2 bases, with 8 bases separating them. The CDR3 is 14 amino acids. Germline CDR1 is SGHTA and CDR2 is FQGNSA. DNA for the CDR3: TGTGCCAGCAGCTTAGCAGGGACCGCCTACGAGCAGTACTTC. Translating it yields CASSLAGTAYEQYF.

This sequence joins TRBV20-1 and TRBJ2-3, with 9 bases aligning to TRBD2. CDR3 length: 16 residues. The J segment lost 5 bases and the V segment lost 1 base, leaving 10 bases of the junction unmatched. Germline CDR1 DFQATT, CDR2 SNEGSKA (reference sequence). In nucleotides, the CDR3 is TGCAGTGCTAGAGCTTTCGGCGGGAGGGTAGAAGATACGCAGTATTTT. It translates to CSARAFGGRVEDTQYF.

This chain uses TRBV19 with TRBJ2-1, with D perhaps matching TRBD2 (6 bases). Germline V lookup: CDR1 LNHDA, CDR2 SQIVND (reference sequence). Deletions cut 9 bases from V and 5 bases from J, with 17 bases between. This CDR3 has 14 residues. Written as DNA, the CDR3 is TGTGCCAGCACTAGCCGCGCCGAGAACAATGAGCAGTTCTTC. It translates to CASTSRAENNEQFF. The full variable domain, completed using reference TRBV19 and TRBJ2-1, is DGGITQSPKYLFRKEGQNVTLSCEQNLNHDAMYWYRQDPGQGLRLIYYSQIVNDFQKGDIAEGYSVSREKKESFPLTVTSAQKNPTAFYLCASTSRAENNEQFFGPGTRLTVL.

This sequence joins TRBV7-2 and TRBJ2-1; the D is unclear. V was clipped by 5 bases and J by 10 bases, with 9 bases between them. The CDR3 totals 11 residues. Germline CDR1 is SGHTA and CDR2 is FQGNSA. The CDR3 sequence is CASSPRQEQFF. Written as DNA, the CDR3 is TGTGCCAGCAGCCCGCGACAAGAGCAGTTCTTC.

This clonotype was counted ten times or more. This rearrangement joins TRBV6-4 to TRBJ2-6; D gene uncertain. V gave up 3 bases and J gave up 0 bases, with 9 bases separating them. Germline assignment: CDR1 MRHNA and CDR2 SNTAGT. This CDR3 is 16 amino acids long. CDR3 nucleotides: TGTGCCAGCAGTGAAAGACAATCCTCTGGGGCCAACGTCCTGACTTTC. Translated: CASSERQSSGANVLTF.

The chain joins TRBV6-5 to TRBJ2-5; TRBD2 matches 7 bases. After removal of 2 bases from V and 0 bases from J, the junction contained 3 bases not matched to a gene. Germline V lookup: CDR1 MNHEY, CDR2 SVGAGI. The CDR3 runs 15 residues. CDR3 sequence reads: CASSYNLADQETQYF. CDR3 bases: TGTGCCAGCAGTTACAATCTAGCGGACCAAGAGACCCAGTACTTC.

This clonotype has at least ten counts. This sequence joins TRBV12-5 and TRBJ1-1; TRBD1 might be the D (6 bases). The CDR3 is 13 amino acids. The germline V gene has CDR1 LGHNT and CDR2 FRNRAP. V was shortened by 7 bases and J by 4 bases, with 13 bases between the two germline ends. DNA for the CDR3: TGTGCTAGTGCGGCCCAGGGGATCACTGAAGCTTTCTTT. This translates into CASAAQGITEAFF.

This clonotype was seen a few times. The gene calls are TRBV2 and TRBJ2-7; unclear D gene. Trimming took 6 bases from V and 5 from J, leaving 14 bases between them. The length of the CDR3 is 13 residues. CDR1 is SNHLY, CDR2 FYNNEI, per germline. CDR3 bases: TGTGCCAGCAGCGACGGTAGGCTGAACGAGCAGTACTTC. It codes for CASSDGRLNEQYF.

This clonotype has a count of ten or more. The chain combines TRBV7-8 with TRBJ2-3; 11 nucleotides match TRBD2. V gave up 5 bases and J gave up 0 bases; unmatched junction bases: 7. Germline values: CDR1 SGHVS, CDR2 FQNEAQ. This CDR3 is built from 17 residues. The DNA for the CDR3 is TGTGCCAGCAGCCGCCGCCGACTAGCGGGGAGCACAGATACGCAGTATTTT. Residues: CASSRRRLAGSTDTQYF. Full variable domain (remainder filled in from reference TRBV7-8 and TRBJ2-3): GAGVSQSPRYKVAKRGQDVALRCDPISGHVSLFWYQQALGQGPEFLTYFQNEAQLDKSGLPSDRFFAERPEGSVSTLKIQRTQQEDSAVYLCASSRRRLAGSTDTQYFGPGTRLTVL.

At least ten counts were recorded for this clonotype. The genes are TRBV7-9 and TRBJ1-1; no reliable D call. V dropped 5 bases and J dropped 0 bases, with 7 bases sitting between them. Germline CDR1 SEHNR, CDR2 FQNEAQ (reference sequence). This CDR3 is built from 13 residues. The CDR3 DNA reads TGTGCCAGCAGCACCTTCATGAACACTGAAGCTTTCTTT. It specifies CASSTFMNTEAFF.

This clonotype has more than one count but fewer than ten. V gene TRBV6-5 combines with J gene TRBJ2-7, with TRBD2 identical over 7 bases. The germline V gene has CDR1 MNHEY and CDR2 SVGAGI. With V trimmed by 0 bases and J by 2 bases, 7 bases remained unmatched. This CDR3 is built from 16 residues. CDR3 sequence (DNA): TGTGCCAGCAGTTACTCGACGGCTAGCGGTGCCTACGAGCAGTACTTC. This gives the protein CASSYSTASGAYEQYF.

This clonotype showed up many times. CDR3 coding DNA: TGCAGCGTTACTAGGGGAGAGGTCACAGATACGCAGTATTTT. Translation gives CSVTRGEVTDTQYF. The V call is TRBV29-1, the J call TRBJ2-3; D tentatively fits TRBD1 or TRBD2 (5 bases each). Germline V CDR1 and CDR2: SQVTM, ANQGSEA. The V end lost 5 bases, the J end lost 2 bases, and 14 bases lay between the germline ends. The CDR3 has 14 residues.

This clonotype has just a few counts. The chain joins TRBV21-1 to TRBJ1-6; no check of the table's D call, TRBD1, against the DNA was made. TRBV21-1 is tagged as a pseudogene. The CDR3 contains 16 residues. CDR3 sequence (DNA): TGTGCCAGCAGCAACCCCGGGACAGGGAAAAATTCACCCCTCCACTTT. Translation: CASSNPGTGKNSPLHF.

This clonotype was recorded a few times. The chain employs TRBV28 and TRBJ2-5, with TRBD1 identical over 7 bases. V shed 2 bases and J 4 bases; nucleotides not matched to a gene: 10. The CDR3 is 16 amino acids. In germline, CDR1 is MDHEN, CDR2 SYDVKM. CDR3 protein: CASSLGLTGLRETQYF. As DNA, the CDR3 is TGTGCCAGCAGTTTAGGGCTGACAGGGCTGAGAGAGACCCAGTACTTC.

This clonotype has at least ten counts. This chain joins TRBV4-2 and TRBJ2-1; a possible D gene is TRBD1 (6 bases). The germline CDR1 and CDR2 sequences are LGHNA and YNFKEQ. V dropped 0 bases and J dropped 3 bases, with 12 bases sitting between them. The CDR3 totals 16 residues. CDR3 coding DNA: TGTGCCAGCAGCCAAGATAACAGGGAGCGCTACAATGAGCAGTTCTTC. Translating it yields CASSQDNRERYNEQFF.

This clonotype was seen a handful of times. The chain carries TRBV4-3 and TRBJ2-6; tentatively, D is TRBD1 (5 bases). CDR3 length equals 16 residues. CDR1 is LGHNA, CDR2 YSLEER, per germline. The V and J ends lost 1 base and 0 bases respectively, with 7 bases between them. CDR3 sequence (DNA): TGCGCCAGCAGCCAAGCCAGGGCCTCTGGGGCCAACGTCCTGACTTTC. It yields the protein CASSQARASGANVLTF.

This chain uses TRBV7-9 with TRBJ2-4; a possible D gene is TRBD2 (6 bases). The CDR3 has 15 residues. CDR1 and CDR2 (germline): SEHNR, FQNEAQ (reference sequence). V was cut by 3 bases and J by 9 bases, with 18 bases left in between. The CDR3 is CASSFLTAERVIQYF. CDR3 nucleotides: TGTGCCAGCAGCTTCCTCACGGCGGAGCGGGTCATTCAGTACTTC. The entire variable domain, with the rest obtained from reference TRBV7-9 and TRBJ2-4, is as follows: DTGVSQNPRHKITKRGQNVTFRCDPISEHNRLYWYRQTLGQGPEFLTYFQNEAQLEKSRLLSDRFSAERPKGSFSTLEIQRTEQGDSAMYLCASSFLTAERVIQYFGAGTRLSVL.

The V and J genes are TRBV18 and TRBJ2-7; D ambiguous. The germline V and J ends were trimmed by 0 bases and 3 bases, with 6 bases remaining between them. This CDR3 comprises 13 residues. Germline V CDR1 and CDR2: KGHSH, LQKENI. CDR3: CASSPPQRYEQYF. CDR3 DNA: TGTGCCAGCTCACCACCCCAGCGCTACGAGCAGTACTTC. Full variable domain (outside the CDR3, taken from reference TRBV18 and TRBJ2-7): NAGVMQNPRHLVRRRGQEARLRCSPMKGHSHVYWYRQLPEEGLKFMVYLQKENIIDESGMPKERFSAEFPKEGPSILRIQQVVRGDSAAYFCASSPPQRYEQYFGPGTRLTVT.

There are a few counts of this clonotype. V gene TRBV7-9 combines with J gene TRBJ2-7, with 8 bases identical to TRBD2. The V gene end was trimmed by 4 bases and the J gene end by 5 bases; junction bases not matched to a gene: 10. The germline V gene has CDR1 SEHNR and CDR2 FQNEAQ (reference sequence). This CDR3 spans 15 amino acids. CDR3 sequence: CASSSPRTSSNEQYF. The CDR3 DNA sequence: TGTGCCAGCAGCTCCCCTAGGACTAGCAGCAACGAGCAGTACTTC.

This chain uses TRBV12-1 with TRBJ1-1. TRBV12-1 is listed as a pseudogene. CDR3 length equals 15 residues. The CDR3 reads CASSFRSPRDTEAFF. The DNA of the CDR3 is TGTGCCAGCAGCTTCCGCTCGCCTAGGGACACTGAAGCTTTCTTT.

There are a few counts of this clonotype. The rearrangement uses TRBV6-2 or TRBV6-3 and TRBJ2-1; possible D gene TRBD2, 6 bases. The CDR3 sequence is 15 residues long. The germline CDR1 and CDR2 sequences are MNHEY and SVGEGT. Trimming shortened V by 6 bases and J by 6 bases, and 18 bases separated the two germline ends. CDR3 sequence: CASSSGTRPRNEQFF. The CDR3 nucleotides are TGTGCCAGCAGCTCCGGGACTCGCCCCCGCAATGAGCAGTTCTTC.

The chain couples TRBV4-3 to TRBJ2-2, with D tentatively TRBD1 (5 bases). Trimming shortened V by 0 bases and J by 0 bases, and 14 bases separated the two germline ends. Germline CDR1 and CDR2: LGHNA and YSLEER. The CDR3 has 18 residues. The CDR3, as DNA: TGCGCCAGCAGCCAAGAGTTCTACAGGCCCTCGAACACCGGGGAGCTGTTTTTT. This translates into CASSQEFYRPSNTGELFF.

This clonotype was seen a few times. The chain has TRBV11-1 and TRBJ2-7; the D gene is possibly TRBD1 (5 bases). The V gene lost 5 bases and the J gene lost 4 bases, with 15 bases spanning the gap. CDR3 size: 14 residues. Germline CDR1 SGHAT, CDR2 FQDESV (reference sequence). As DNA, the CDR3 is TGTGCCAGCAGCGCATACAAGGGGCCGTACGAGCAGTACTTC. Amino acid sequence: CASSAYKGPYEQYF.

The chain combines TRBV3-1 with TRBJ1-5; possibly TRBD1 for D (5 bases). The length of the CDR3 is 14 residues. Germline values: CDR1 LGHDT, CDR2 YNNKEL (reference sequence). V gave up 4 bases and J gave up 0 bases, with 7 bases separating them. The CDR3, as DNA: TGTGCCAGCAGCCCGACAGCTAGCAATCAGCCCCAGCATTTT. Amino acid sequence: CASSPTASNQPQHF.

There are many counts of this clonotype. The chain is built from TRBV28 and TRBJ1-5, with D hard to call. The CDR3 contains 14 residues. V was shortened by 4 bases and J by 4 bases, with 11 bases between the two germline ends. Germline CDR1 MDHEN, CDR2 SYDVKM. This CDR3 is CASSWNRGNQPQHF. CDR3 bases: TGTGCCAGCAGTTGGAACAGAGGAAATCAGCCCCAGCATTTT.

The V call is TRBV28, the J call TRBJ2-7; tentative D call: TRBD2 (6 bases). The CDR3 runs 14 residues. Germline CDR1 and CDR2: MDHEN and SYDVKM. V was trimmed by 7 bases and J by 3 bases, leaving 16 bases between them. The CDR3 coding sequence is TGTGCCAGCACTCTACGGCGGGGAAACTACGAGCAGTACTTC. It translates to CASTLRRGNYEQYF.

The CDR3 here is CASEYRDNEKLFF. Here the CDR3 DNA reads TGTGCCAGCGAGTACAGGGATAATGAAAAACTGTTTTTT. This sequence joins TRBV6-1 and TRBJ1-4; maybe TRBD1 (6 bases). CDR1 MNHNS and CDR2 SASEGT come from the germline V gene. The length of the CDR3 is 13 residues. The V gene lost 8 bases and the J gene lost 4 bases, with 11 bases spanning the gap.

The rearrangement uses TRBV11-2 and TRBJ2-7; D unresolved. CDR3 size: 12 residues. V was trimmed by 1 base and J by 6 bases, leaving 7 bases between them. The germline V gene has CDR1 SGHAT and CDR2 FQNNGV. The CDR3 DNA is TGTGCCAGCAGCTTAGTTGGGGTCGAGCAGTACTTC. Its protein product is CASSLVGVEQYF.

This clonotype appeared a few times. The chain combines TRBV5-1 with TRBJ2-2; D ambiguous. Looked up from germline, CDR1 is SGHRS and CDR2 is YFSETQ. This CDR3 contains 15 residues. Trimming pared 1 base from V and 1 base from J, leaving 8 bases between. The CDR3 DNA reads TGCGCCAGCAGCTTGTTTGGACGGAACACCGGGGAGCTGTTTTTT. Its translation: CASSLFGRNTGELFF.

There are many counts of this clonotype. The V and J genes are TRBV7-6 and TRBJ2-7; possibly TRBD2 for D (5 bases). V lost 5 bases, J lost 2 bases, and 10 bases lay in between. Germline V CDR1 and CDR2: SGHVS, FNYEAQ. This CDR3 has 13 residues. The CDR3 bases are TGTGCCAGCAGCAGGGAGCGACCCTACGAGCAGTACTTC. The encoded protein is CASSRERPYEQYF.

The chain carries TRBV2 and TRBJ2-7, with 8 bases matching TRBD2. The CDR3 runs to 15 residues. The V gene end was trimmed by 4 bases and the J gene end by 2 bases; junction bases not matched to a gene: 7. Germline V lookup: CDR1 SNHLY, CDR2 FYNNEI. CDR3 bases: TGTGCCAGCAGTGGGATAGCGGGACTTACCTACGAGCAGTACTTC. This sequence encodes CASSGIAGLTYEQYF.